Each of the 25 T cell receptor beta chains below was sequenced from the same sample in a study of shared clonotypes between healthy human individuals. Sequenced by immunoSEQ multiplex PCR; TCRdb stores in-frame clones only, minus some. The profile shows roughly 1,800,000 clones, 85% to 95% of them singletons. Naive CD8 isolation took CD45RO-negative cells positively selected for CCR7 and excluded terminally differentiated effector memory CD45RA+ cells. Sequencing was done on a sample of naive CD8+ T cells sorted from blood. Receptor source: a man younger than 35 in good health.

The chain employs TRBV2 and TRBJ1-3; weak D call: TRBD1 (5 bases). The V end lost 6 bases, the J end lost 4 bases, and 10 bases lay between the germline ends. Germline V lookup: CDR1 SNHLY, CDR2 FYNNEI. The CDR3 loop spans 13 amino acids. CDR3 amino acids: CASSRTFGNTIYF. CDR3 nucleotide sequence: TGTGCCAGCAGCAGGACATTCGGAAACACCATATATTTT.

The V call is TRBV27, the J call TRBJ1-2; D not certain. The CDR3 runs 17 residues. Germline V gene lookup returns CDR1 MNHEY and CDR2 SMNVEV (reference sequence). V was pared by 7 bases and J by 10 bases, with 31 bases between. The CDR3 spells CASTLLTSGNIFSDYTF. CDR3 nucleotides: TGTGCCAGCACCCTCCTGACCTCTGGGAATATATTTTCGGACTACACCTTC.

This chain uses TRBV27 with TRBJ1-6; D is unresolved. The CDR3 length is 12 residues. Per the germline V gene, CDR1 is MNHEY and CDR2 is SMNVEV (reference sequence). Trimming cost V 3 bases and J 8 bases, with 5 bases left between them. Written as DNA, the CDR3 is TGTGCCAGCAGTTTGCCGGATTCACCCCTCCACTTT. It yields the protein CASSLPDSPLHF.

This chain joins TRBV11-2 and TRBJ2-3; unclear D gene. CDR3 size: 15 residues. V lost 0 bases to trimming and J lost 2 bases, with 9 bases between them. Germline CDR1 and CDR2: SGHAT and FQNNGV. The CDR3 DNA reads as TGTGCCAGCAGCTTAGATGTGCTTATCACAGATACGCAGTATTTT. This encodes CASSLDVLITDTQYF.

J is TRBJ2-3 and V is TRBV13; 7 bases map to TRBD2. V dropped 7 bases and J dropped 8; count of bases not matched to a gene: 9. CDR1 and CDR2 (germline): PRHDT, FYEKMQ (reference sequence). The CDR3 has 13 amino acids. The CDR3 spells CASMRAGFGTQYF. In nucleotides, the CDR3 is TGTGCCAGCATGAGAGCGGGATTCGGTACGCAGTATTTT.

The chain combines TRBV6-5 with TRBJ1-1, with D perhaps matching TRBD1 (5 bases). V was clipped by 2 bases and J by 4 bases, with 11 bases between them. In germline, CDR1 is MNHEY, CDR2 SVGAGI. The CDR3 spans 14 residues. The CDR3 sequence is CASSYGGWSTEAFF. CDR3 nucleotide sequence: TGTGCCAGCAGTTACGGGGGTTGGAGCACTGAAGCTTTCTTT.

Note on this clone: The same CDR3 also results from other DNA sequences found in this sample. This rearrangement joins TRBV5-6 to TRBJ2-7; 11 bases line up with TRBD2. The CDR3 is made up of 15 amino acids. In germline, CDR1 is SGHDT, CDR2 YYEEEE. J was trimmed by 5 bases and V by 0 bases; bases with no gene match: 4. The CDR3 DNA sequence: TGTGCCAGCAGCTTGGAACTAGCGGGAGCGCACGAGCAGTACTTC. This sequence encodes CASSLELAGAHEQYF.

CDR3 sequence reads: CASSHSIGHLNYGYTF. The CDR3 DNA reads as TGTGCCAGCAGTCACTCCATCGGACATTTAAACTATGGCTACACCTTC. V and J are TRBV27 and TRBJ1-2, with TRBD1 as a possible D gene (5 bases). V was clipped by 5 bases and J by 2 bases, with 18 bases between them. Looked up from germline, CDR1 is MNHEY and CDR2 is SMNVEV (reference sequence). The CDR3 extends over 16 amino acids.

This clone appeared once. The chain employs TRBV19 and TRBJ2-1; tentatively, D is TRBD2 (5 bases). Germline V CDR1 and CDR2: LNHDA, SQIVND (reference sequence). CDR3 length equals 14 residues. Trimming took 1 base from V and 6 from J, leaving 10 bases between them. CDR3 sequence: CASSIVPGFNEQFF. The CDR3, as DNA: TGTGCCAGTAGTATAGTTCCGGGGTTCAATGAGCAGTTCTTC.

As regards this clone: Other DNA sequences within the sample encode an identical CDR3. V gene TRBV28 combines with J gene TRBJ2-1; a weak D match, TRBD2 (5 bases). V lost 6 bases, J lost 3 bases, and 9 bases lay in between. From germline, CDR1 is MDHEN and CDR2 SYDVKM. The CDR3 is made up of 13 amino acids. CDR3: CASSLLGYNEQFF. The CDR3 nucleotides are TGTGCCAGCAGCCTACTAGGCTACAATGAGCAGTTCTTC.

The gene calls are TRBV15 and TRBJ1-1; D uncertain. The germline V and J ends were trimmed by 5 bases and 2 bases, with 12 bases remaining between them. Per the germline V gene, CDR1 is LNHNV and CDR2 is YYDKDF (reference sequence). This CDR3 is 14 amino acids long. The CDR3: CATSGLSGNTEAFF. The CDR3 DNA follows: TGTGCCACCAGCGGACTATCGGGTAACACTGAAGCTTTCTTT. The full variable domain, with the rest looked up from reference TRBV15 and TRBJ1-1, is DAMVIQNPRYQVTQFGKPVTLSCSQTLNHNVMYWYQQKSSQAPKLLFHYYDKDFNNEADTPDNFQSRRPNTSFCFLDIRSPGLGDTAMYLCATSGLSGNTEAFFGQGTRLTVV.

This chain joins TRBV6-1 and TRBJ1-3; D is unclear. Germline V CDR1 and CDR2: MNHNS, SASEGT. The CDR3 loop spans 15 amino acids. With 4 bases removed from V and 2 bases from J, the gap between germline ends came to 12 bases. The CDR3 region has the DNA TGTGCCAGCAGTGTGACCGAGGCCCCTGGAAACACCATATATTTT. This sequence encodes CASSVTEAPGNTIYF.

The chain is built from TRBV21-1 and TRBJ2-7. TRBV21-1 is classified as a pseudogene. This CDR3 is 16 amino acids long. CDR3 DNA sequence: TGTGCCAGCAGCAAAGCTCGCTGCGACAAGCGTCTCGAGCAGTACTTC. This sequence encodes CASSKARCDKRLEQYF.

This chain uses TRBV7-9 with TRBJ2-7; 7 positions match TRBD2. After removal of 5 bases from V and 4 bases from J, the junction contained 8 bases not matched to a gene. Per the germline V gene, CDR1 is SEHNR and CDR2 is FQNEAQ (reference sequence). The CDR3 sequence is 14 residues long. CDR3 sequence (DNA): TGTGCCAGCAGCCCTTCATGGGGAGGGTACGAGCAGTACTTC. Translation: CASSPSWGGYEQYF.

V and J are TRBV6-1 and TRBJ2-1; the match to TRBD2 covers 9 bases. The V and J ends lost 4 bases and 8 bases, in that order; junction bases with no gene match: 15. Germline loops: CDR1 MNHNS, CDR2 SASEGT. This CDR3 spans 17 amino acids. The CDR3 region has the DNA TGTGCCAGCAGTGCGACAACTAGCGGGCAATCCATCCATGAGCAGTTCTTC. Translation gives CASSATTSGQSIHEQFF.

The rearrangement joins TRBV4-3 to TRBJ1-3; 7 bases line up with TRBD1. V shed 0 bases and J 2 bases; nucleotides not matched to a gene: 7. The germline V gene encodes CDR1 LGHNA and CDR2 YSLEER. This CDR3 has 17 residues. CDR3 coding DNA: TGCGCCAGCAGCCAAGATCGTGAGGGGGCGACTGGAAACACCATATATTTT. Translation gives CASSQDREGATGNTIYF.

This clone was detected once. This chain links TRBV27 with TRBJ1-6, with a weak D call TRBD1 (6 bases). Germline CDR1 and CDR2: MNHEY and SMNVEV (reference sequence). V shed 4 bases and J shed 7 bases, with 11 bases lying between them. CDR3 length: 14 amino acids. The DNA for the CDR3 is TGTGCCAGCAGTTCAGGGGTGGGGAATTCACCCCTCCACTTT. Amino acid sequence: CASSSGVGNSPLHF.

This chain joins TRBV27 and TRBJ1-3, with a possible D match to TRBD1 (6 bases). The CDR3 spans 15 residues. Germline-derived CDR1 and CDR2 are MNHEY and SMNVEV (reference sequence). V dropped 5 bases and J dropped 4 bases, with 15 bases sitting between them. CDR3 sequence: CASSRTGGHGNTIYF. CDR3 DNA: TGTGCCAGCAGTCGGACCGGGGGGCACGGAAACACCATATATTTT.

V usage is TRBV19 and J usage is TRBJ1-1; a possible D gene is TRBD1 (5 bases). The length of the CDR3 is 17 residues. Trimming took 6 bases from V and 3 from J, leaving 23 bases between them. CDR1 and CDR2 from the germline V gene are LNHDA and SQIVND (reference sequence). The CDR3 DNA reads TGTGCCAGTAGCCCCTTTCAGGGAGGGGAGGAAGACACTGAAGCTTTCTTT. This sequence encodes CASSPFQGGEEDTEAFF.

V usage is TRBV5-1 and J usage is TRBJ2-7; the D gene is possibly TRBD1 (5 bases). Germline V gene lookup returns CDR1 SGHRS and CDR2 YFSETQ. The ends were cut back, 0 bases at V and 2 bases at J, with 9 bases in the middle. The CDR3 spans 14 residues. The CDR3 DNA reads as TGCGCCAGCAGCTTGGCGGACACCGCCTACGAGCAGTACTTC. Translation: CASSLADTAYEQYF.

The rearrangement links TRBV13 to TRBJ1-2; D not resolved. Trimming removed 5 bases from V and 4 bases from J, with 14 bases in between. CDR1 is PRHDT, CDR2 FYEKMQ, per germline (reference sequence). This CDR3 has 14 residues. The CDR3 region is CASSPRLDLYGYTF. The CDR3 coding sequence is TGTGCCAGCAGCCCCCGGTTAGACCTCTATGGCTACACCTTC.

The rearrangement joins TRBV30 to TRBJ1-1; TRBD1 aligns across 7 bases. CDR1 is GTSNPN, CDR2 SVGIG, per germline (reference sequence). V lost 4 bases and J lost 5; bases outside the gene matches: 7. The CDR3 is 13 amino acids. Written as DNA, the CDR3 is TGTGCCTGGAACGACAGGGTGAGGACTGAAGCTTTCTTT. Protein: CAWNDRVRTEAFF.

On this clone: Possible read error: a much larger clone is one base away. Distinct nucleotide sequences in the sample also encode this CDR3. This rearrangement joins TRBV7-9 to TRBJ2-7; the D is unclear. The CDR3 runs to 13 residues. The V and J ends lost 1 base and 0 bases respectively, with 4 bases between them. The germline gives CDR1 SEHNR, CDR2 FQNEAQ (reference sequence). CDR3 protein: CASSLDISYEQYF. DNA for the CDR3: TGTGCCAGCAGCTTAGACATCTCCTACGAGCAGTACTTC.

The genes are TRBV27 and TRBJ2-5; D perhaps matches TRBD2 (6 bases). This CDR3 is built from 14 residues. The germline V gene has CDR1 MNHEY and CDR2 SMNVEV (reference sequence). The V end was cut by 3 bases, the J end by 4 bases, with 12 bases between. The CDR3 DNA reads TGTGCCAGCAGTTTGGCCTCCGGGGGAGAGACCCAGTACTTC. Its translation is CASSLASGGETQYF.

This chain uses TRBV4-3 with TRBJ2-5; D is ambiguous. Per germline, CDR1 LGHNA and CDR2 YSLEER. V was shortened by 1 base and J by 0 bases, with 6 bases between the two germline ends. CDR3 length: 14 amino acids. CDR3 nucleotides: TGCGCCAGCAGCCAAGTAACGGACCAAGAGACCCAGTACTTC. Residues: CASSQVTDQETQYF.